A single sample is the source of the 22 T cell receptor beta chains below, sequenced in a study of blood T cells in healthy people across ages. Primers used in a second PCR of about 6 to 11 cycles were a sample-barcoded 5' primer and a J-beta primer mix. MiXCR, run by TCRdb on the 5' RACE reads, gives a single entry per CDR3 protein. The profile shows about 800,000 distinct CDR3 sequences, approximately 25% of them singletons. These records were also assigned to another study, of T cells of mothers and their children.

The sequenced material came from blood. These TCRs come from a boy aged 5-17 years in good health.

This clonotype was seen a handful of times. The V and J genes are TRBV28 and TRBJ2-3; D tentatively fits TRBD1 or TRBD2 (5 bases each). This CDR3 is built from 14 residues. Trimming took 8 bases from V and 4 from J, leaving 16 bases between them. Germline CDR1 reads MDHEN; CDR2 reads SYDVKM. The CDR3 here is CASGTPTRADTQYF. The CDR3, as DNA: TGTGCCAGCGGGACCCCCACTCGCGCAGATACGCAGTATTTT.

This clonotype has just a few counts. V and J are TRBV7-9 and TRBJ1-6, with D unclear. The V end was cut by 5 bases, the J end by 3 bases, with 17 bases between. The V gene's germline CDR1 is SEHNR and CDR2 FQNEAQ (reference sequence). CDR3 length: 17 residues. DNA of the CDR3: TGTGCCAGCAGCCCCGGTCGTGGAGGAATCTATAATTCACCCCTCCACTTT. It translates to CASSPGRGGIYNSPLHF.

The chain recombines TRBV29-1 with TRBJ2-1; a possible D gene is TRBD2 (6 bases). In germline, CDR1 is SQVTM, CDR2 ANQGSEA. The CDR3 runs 17 residues. V dropped 3 bases and J dropped 1 base, with 19 bases sitting between them. CDR3 sequence reads: CSVDDLRRSGSYNEQFF. The CDR3 DNA is TGCAGCGTTGATGACCTACGGAGAAGCGGGTCCTACAATGAGCAGTTCTTC.

V gene TRBV11-2 combines with J gene TRBJ2-5; no clear D gene. This CDR3 region has 14 residues. In germline, CDR1 is SGHAT, CDR2 FQNNGV. Trimming cost V 5 bases and J 0 bases, with 10 bases left between them. The CDR3 is CASSARNDQETQYF. CDR3 DNA: TGTGCCAGCAGCGCCAGAAACGACCAAGAGACCCAGTACTTC.

The J gene is TRBJ2-7, the V gene TRBV20-1; D could derive from TRBD1 or TRBD2 (5 bases each). The germline gives CDR1 DFQATT, CDR2 SNEGSKA (reference sequence). The CDR3 extends over 13 amino acids. V was clipped by 6 bases and J by 3 bases, with 15 bases between them. This CDR3 reads CSAMTGTLYEQYF. CDR3 DNA: TGCAGTGCGATGACCGGGACCCTCTACGAGCAGTACTTC.

This clonotype appeared many times. The rearrangement links TRBV7-2 to TRBJ2-5, with D tentatively TRBD1 or TRBD2 (5 bases each). Trimming shortened V by 1 base and J by 5 bases, and 17 bases separated the two germline ends. Germline values: CDR1 SGHTA, CDR2 FQGNSA. This CDR3 is 16 amino acids long. The CDR3 region has the DNA TGTGCCAGCAGCTTAGTCCTAGGGACGGGCCGGGAGACCCAGTACTTC. Residues: CASSLVLGTGRETQYF.

This sequence joins TRBV3-1 and TRBJ1-2, with D perhaps TRBD1 (5 bases). The CDR3 consists of 19 residues. Germline V CDR1 and CDR2: LGHDT, YNNKEL (reference sequence). Trimming took 1 base from V and 1 from J, leaving 22 bases between them. DNA of the CDR3: TGTGCCAGCAGCCAAGTCGCTATGGGGGACGGACGGTTTAACTATGGCTACACCTTC. Amino acid sequence: CASSQVAMGDGRFNYGYTF.

This clonotype was found a few times. This rearrangement joins TRBV2 to TRBJ2-2; D is ambiguous. Per the germline V gene, CDR1 is SNHLY and CDR2 is FYNNEI. The CDR3 runs to 16 residues. V shed 3 bases and J shed 0 bases, with 11 bases lying between them. In DNA form, the CDR3 reads TGTGCCAGCAGTGACTTTGTCCACGCGAACACCGGGGAGCTGTTTTTT. Its protein is CASSDFVHANTGELFF.

CDR3 loop: CASSQALAEETQYF. For the CDR3, the DNA is TGTGCCAGCAGCCAGGCGTTAGCGGAAGAGACCCAGTACTTC. The chain employs TRBV4-2 and TRBJ2-5, with D possibly matching TRBD2 (6 bases). From germline, CDR1 is LGHNA and CDR2 YNFKEQ. The CDR3 contains 14 residues. Trimming shortened V by 3 bases and J by 3 bases, and 11 bases separated the two germline ends.

This clonotype was counted only a few times. This chain joins TRBV29-1 and TRBJ2-7, with D possibly matching TRBD1 (8 bases). Germline V lookup: CDR1 SQVTM, CDR2 ANQGSEA. The CDR3 runs to 12 residues. V lost 4 bases, J lost 6 bases, and 13 bases lay in between. The CDR3 protein is CSVVTGGGEQYF. The CDR3 nucleotides read TGCAGCGTTGTTACAGGGGGGGGCGAGCAGTACTTC.

Many counts were recorded for this clonotype. V is TRBV20-1 and J is TRBJ2-5, with 9 bases lining up with TRBD1. The CDR3 is 16 amino acids. The germline V gene encodes CDR1 DFQATT and CDR2 SNEGSKA (reference sequence). Unmatched junction bases numbered 16, after V lost 5 bases and J lost 6 bases. CDR3 sequence (DNA): TGCAGTGCTCAATCCGTTAATGGACAGGGGACGAAGACCCAGTACTTC. It encodes CSAQSVNGQGTKTQYF.

V gene TRBV4-1 combines with J gene TRBJ1-4; 9 bases match TRBD1. Losses at the gene ends were 0 bases for V and 7 bases for J; bases not matched to a gene: 3. Looked up from germline, CDR1 is MGHRA and CDR2 is YSYEKL. The CDR3 has 15 residues. This CDR3 is CASSQEGTGLEKLFF. CDR3 DNA: TGCGCCAGCAGCCAAGAAGGGACAGGGCTTGAAAAACTGTTTTTT.

J is TRBJ2-5 and V is TRBV24-1; a weak D match, TRBD2 (5 bases). The CDR3 is 13 amino acids. V shed 6 bases and J shed 4 bases, with 11 bases lying between them. The germline V gene encodes CDR1 KGHDR and CDR2 SFDVKD. The CDR3 is CATSRDAGETQYF. Here the CDR3 DNA reads TGTGCCACCAGTCGGGATGCGGGAGAGACCCAGTACTTC.

This clonotype came up a few times. V is TRBV5-6 and J is TRBJ1-2; 7 positions match TRBD1. Trimming took 4 bases from V and 4 from J; bases not matched to a gene: 10. CDR3 length: 15 amino acids. In germline, CDR1 is SGHDT, CDR2 YYEEEE. The CDR3 region is CASSTRDSYRYGYTF. CDR3 in DNA: TGTGCCAGCAGCACCCGGGACAGCTATCGCTATGGCTACACCTTC.

This clonotype was seen only a few times. The gene calls are TRBV30 and TRBJ1-2; D remains unclear. CDR1 and CDR2 from the germline V gene are GTSNPN and SVGIG (reference sequence). Trimming removed 3 bases at V and 4 bases at J, with 9 bases between. This CDR3 is built from 12 residues. This chain's CDR3 is CAWRVRSYGYTF. The CDR3 bases are TGTGCCTGGAGAGTCCGGAGCTATGGCTACACCTTC.

In the case of this clonotype: A much larger clone lies one base from this, so it may be a read error. V and J are TRBV20-1 and TRBJ2-1; TRBD2 matches 14 bases. The CDR3 runs 16 residues. The V gene's germline CDR1 is DFQATT and CDR2 SNEGSKA (reference sequence). This CDR3 reads CSVRNVGLAGVNEQFF. In DNA, the CDR3 is TGCAGTGTTAGAAACGTGGGACTAGCGGGAGTCAATGAGCAGTTCTTC.

This clonotype was seen a few times. The chain is built from TRBV4-3 and TRBJ1-4; D is perhaps TRBD1 (5 bases). This CDR3 has 14 amino acids. V lost 3 bases, J lost 11 bases, and 16 bases lay in between. Germline CDR1 is LGHNA and CDR2 is YSLEER. In nucleotides, the CDR3 is TGCGCCAGCAGCCAGAACCGGGACCCAGCTAAACTGTTTTTT. Amino acid sequence: CASSQNRDPAKLFF.

V usage is TRBV27 and J usage is TRBJ1-6; the D gene is possibly TRBD1 (6 bases). Trimming removed 7 bases from V and 13 bases from J, with 20 bases in between. There are 14 residues in the CDR3. In germline, CDR1 is MNHEY, CDR2 SMNVEV (reference sequence). CDR3 sequence reads: CASMGGRFMWPLHF. CDR3 nucleotides: TGTGCCAGCATGGGGGGCAGATTCATGTGGCCCCTCCACTTT.

At least ten counts were recorded for this clonotype. The chain joins TRBV5-1 to TRBJ2-3; tentative D call: TRBD1 (6 bases). CDR1 and CDR2 from the germline V gene are SGHRS and YFSETQ. V lost 4 bases and J lost 0, with 12 bases in between. The CDR3 totals 15 residues. CDR3 residues: CASSRPGQSTDTQYF. The DNA of the CDR3 is TGCGCCAGCAGCCGACCGGGACAAAGCACAGATACGCAGTATTTT.

This clonotype was detected a few times. The chain employs TRBV27 and TRBJ2-5, with 10 nucleotides matching TRBD1. J was trimmed by 4 bases and V by 6 bases; bases with no gene match: 14. CDR1 is MNHEY and CDR2 is SMNVEV in the germline V gene (reference sequence). This CDR3 contains 17 residues. CDR3 sequence reads: CASRTLMGQGKGETQYF. The CDR3 nucleotides read TGTGCCAGCAGGACACTTATGGGACAGGGGAAGGGAGAGACCCAGTACTTC.

This clonotype was recorded many times. V and J are TRBV5-1 and TRBJ1-1, with 7 bases matching TRBD1. The V and J ends lost 0 bases and 6 bases, in that order; junction bases with no gene match: 2. The CDR3 covers 13 residues. Germline V CDR1 and CDR2: SGHRS, YFSETQ. The CDR3 coding sequence is TGCGCCAGCAGCTTGGGGCAGGGGGCTGAAGCTTTCTTT. Translating it yields CASSLGQGAEAFF.

This clonotype turned up a few times. V is TRBV12-3 or TRBV12-4 and J is TRBJ2-5; TRBD2 aligns across 12 bases. The CDR3 runs to 17 residues. J was trimmed by 5 bases and V by 5 bases; bases with no gene match: 12. CDR3 in DNA: TGTGCCAGCAGTCCTTCGCGACTAGCGGGAGTTGGGGAGACCCAGTACTTC. Amino acids: CASSPSRLAGVGETQYF.